The clone carrying this TCR beta chain was found many times. This record belongs to a study of human T cells and chemical hapten exposure. At the level of the study: Per-sample variation in TCR yield stemmed mainly from small pooled library volume differences.

The study used a library that attached unique molecular identifiers to individual cDNA molecules. In the authors' methods: The number of TCRs in each sample had a median of 95,638 and spanned roughly 23,224 to 700,000. Using its own MiXCR run on the RACE reads, TCRdb lists one record per CDR3 protein. The V and J calls and clone size are TCRdb's, not the authors'. The sample has about 82,000 distinct CDR3 sequences; roughly 8.6% are singletons. Regarding time point: healthy volunteer bleed at 6 weeks. The authors' total RNA extraction used unfractionated whole blood. The CDR3 loop spans 17 amino acids. Trimming left V 4 bases short and J 1 base short, with 17 bases between. Germline CDR1 and CDR2: DFQATT and SNEGSKA (reference sequence).

The receptor comes from a male donor in good health. Some clones in this sample may be carry-over from other donors' samples. Sequences were obtained from whole blood. The chain has TRBV20-1 and TRBJ2-6, with D possibly TRBD1 on 5 matching bases. Written as DNA, the CDR3 is TGCAGTGCTATCGGTGGGGCCCCACCGTCTGGGGCCAACGTCCTGACTTTC. It specifies CSAIGGAPPSGANVLTF.